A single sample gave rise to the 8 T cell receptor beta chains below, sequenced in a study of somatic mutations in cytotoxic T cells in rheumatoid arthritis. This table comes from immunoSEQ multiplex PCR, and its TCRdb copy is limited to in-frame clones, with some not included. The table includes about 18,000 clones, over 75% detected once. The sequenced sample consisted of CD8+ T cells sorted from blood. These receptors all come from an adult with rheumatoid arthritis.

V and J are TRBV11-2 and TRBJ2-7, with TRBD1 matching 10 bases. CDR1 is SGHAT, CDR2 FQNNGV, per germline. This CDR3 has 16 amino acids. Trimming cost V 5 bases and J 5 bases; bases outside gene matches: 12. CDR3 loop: CASSLGLRTGGHEQYF. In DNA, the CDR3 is TGTGCCAGCAGCCTGGGACTCAGGACAGGGGGGCACGAGCAGTACTTC.

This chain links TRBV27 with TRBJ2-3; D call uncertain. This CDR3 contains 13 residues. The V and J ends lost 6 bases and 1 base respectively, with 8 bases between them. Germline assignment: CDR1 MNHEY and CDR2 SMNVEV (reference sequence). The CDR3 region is CASRTQGTDTQYF. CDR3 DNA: TGTGCCAGCAGGACGCAGGGCACAGATACGCAGTATTTT.

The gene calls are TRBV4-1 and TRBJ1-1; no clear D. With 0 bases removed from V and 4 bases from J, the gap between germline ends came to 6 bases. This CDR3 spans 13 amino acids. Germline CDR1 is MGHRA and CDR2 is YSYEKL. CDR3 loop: CASSQERVTEAFF. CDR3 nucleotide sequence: TGCGCCAGCAGCCAAGAACGGGTCACTGAAGCTTTCTTT.

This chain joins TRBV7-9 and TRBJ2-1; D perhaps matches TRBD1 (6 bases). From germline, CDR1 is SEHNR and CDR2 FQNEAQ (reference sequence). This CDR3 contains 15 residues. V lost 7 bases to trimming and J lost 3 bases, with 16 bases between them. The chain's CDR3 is CASTPGSGDYNEQFF. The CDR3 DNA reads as TGTGCCAGCACCCCCGGTTCAGGGGACTACAATGAGCAGTTCTTC.

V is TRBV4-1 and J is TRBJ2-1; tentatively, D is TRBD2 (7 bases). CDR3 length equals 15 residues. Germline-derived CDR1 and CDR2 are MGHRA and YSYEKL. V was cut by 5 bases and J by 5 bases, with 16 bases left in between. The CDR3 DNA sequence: TGCGCCAGCAGCGAGGGGGGGACGGCTAACAATGAGCAGTTCTTC. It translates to CASSEGGTANNEQFF.

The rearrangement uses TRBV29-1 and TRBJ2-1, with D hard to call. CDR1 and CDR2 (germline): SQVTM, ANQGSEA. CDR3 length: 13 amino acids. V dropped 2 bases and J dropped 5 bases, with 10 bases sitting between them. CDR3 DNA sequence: TGCAGCGTTGAATGGCGCCCAGACAATGAGCAGTTCTTC. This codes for CSVEWRPDNEQFF.

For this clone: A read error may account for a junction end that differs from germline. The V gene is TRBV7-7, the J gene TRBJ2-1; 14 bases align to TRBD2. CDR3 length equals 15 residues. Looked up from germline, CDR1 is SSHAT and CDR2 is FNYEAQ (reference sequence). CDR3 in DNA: TGTGCTAGCAGCTCAGGGACTAGCGGGGGAGTTGAGCAGTTCTTC. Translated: CASSSGTSGGVEQFF.

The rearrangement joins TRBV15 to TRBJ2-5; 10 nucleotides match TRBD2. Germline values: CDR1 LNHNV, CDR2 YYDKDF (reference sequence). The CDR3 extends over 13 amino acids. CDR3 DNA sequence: TGTGCTACTAGCGGGGCCGTCCGGGAGACCCAGTACTTC. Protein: CATSGAVRETQYF.